The next 21 T cell receptor beta chains were all read from a single sample in a study of glioma-infiltrating T cells. The iRepertoire nested amplicon-rescue multiplex PCR amplified TCR alpha and beta CDR3s from RNA. A single record per CDR3 protein comes from TCRdb applying MiXCR to the multiplex PCR reads. The repertoire has about 400,000 distinct CDR3 sequences, approximately 42% of them found once; the top ten carry around 13%. Sequencing was performed on glioma tissue, nonneoplastic brain tissue, or PBMCs (not recorded which). Receptors were obtained from a human donor with low-grade glioma or glioblastoma, undergoing nonglioma brain surgery, or in good health (not recorded which).

This clonotype was detected only a few times. The CDR3 DNA sequence: TGTGCCAGCAGTGAATCTAGGATGTACTCCTACAATGAGCAGTTCTTC. This codes for CASSESRMYSYNEQFF. J is TRBJ2-1 and V is TRBV25-1; no firm D call. Trimming shortened V by 1 base and J by 0 bases, and 10 bases separated the two germline ends. The CDR3 is 16 residues long. CDR1 and CDR2 from the germline V gene are MGHDK and SYGVNS.

Concerning this clonotype: A read error is likely, as this CDR3 ends without the conserved phenylalanine or tryptophan. The genes are TRBV20-1 and TRBJ2-2, with D tentatively TRBD1 (5 bases). Trimming left V 6 bases short and J 4 bases short, with 12 bases between. Per the germline V gene, CDR1 is DFQATT and CDR2 is SNEGSKA (reference sequence). The CDR3 sequence is 13 residues long. CDR3 region: CSAAGPGTGELFL. The CDR3 DNA is TGCAGTGCAGCAGGGCCTGGCACCGGGGAGCTGTTTCTT.

This clonotype appeared many times. The CDR3 here is CSAWDINQPQHF. CDR3 coding DNA: TGCAGTGCTTGGGACATCAATCAGCCCCAGCATTTT. The chain carries TRBV20-1 and TRBJ1-5; possibly TRBD1 for D (6 bases). Germline V gene data show CDR1 as DFQATT and CDR2 as SNEGSKA (reference sequence). Trimming stripped 5 bases from V and 3 bases from J, with 8 bases between. The CDR3 length is 12 residues.

This clonotype came up many times. The V call is TRBV6-1, the J call TRBJ1-1; a weak D match, TRBD1 (6 bases). V shed 5 bases and J shed 4 bases, with 14 bases lying between them. The CDR3 runs to 14 residues. Germline CDR1 MNHNS, CDR2 SASEGT. The chain's CDR3 is CASSSPGEGTEAFF. The CDR3 bases are TGTGCCAGCAGTTCCCCAGGGGAGGGCACTGAAGCTTTCTTT.

This clonotype was observed a few times. V usage is TRBV24-1 and J usage is TRBJ2-3; the D is unclear. V was clipped by 6 bases and J by 4 bases, with 10 bases between them. The germline gives CDR1 KGHDR, CDR2 SFDVKD. The CDR3 length is 13 residues. The CDR3 bases are TGTGCCACCAGTTCCCCCAGCCCAGATACGCAGTATTTT. It encodes CATSSPSPDTQYF.

This clonotype was recorded many times. The J gene is TRBJ2-7, the V gene TRBV27; D gene unclear. Trimming removed 5 bases at V and 2 bases at J, with 13 bases between. Germline V gene data show CDR1 as MNHEY and CDR2 as SMNVEV (reference sequence). The CDR3 has 14 residues. The CDR3 region is CASSPSRITYEQYF. As DNA, the CDR3 is TGTGCCAGCAGTCCCTCCAGGATTACCTACGAGCAGTACTTC.

This clonotype was seen repeatedly, ten times or more. This chain uses TRBV27 with TRBJ1-6; no definite D call. This CDR3 has 15 amino acids. V lost 5 bases and J 8 bases, leaving 16 bases between the germline ends. The germline gives CDR1 MNHEY, CDR2 SMNVEV (reference sequence). CDR3 loop: CASSRGSPGYSPLHF. The CDR3, as DNA: TGTGCCAGCAGTCGAGGGTCACCGGGGTATTCACCCCTCCACTTT.

As regards this clonotype: A much bigger clone sits one base away, suggesting this may be a read error. The V and J genes are TRBV4-2 and TRBJ1-6, with D unclear. The CDR3 length is 15 residues. The germline gives CDR1 LGHNA, CDR2 YNFKEQ. The CDR3 region is CASSQDPGNNSPLRF. The CDR3 DNA follows: TGTGCCAGCAGCCAAGATCCCGGGAATAATTCACCCCTCCGCTTT.

This chain uses TRBV20-1 with TRBJ2-3; 8 bases map to TRBD2. Germline CDR1 reads DFQATT; CDR2 reads SNEGSKA (reference sequence). The CDR3 totals 15 residues. The V and J ends lost 0 bases and 6 bases, in that order; junction bases with no gene match: 8. CDR3 nucleotides: TGCAGTGCTAGAGAGGCCGGGAGGGCCAAGGATACGCAGTATTTT. This sequence encodes CSAREAGRAKDTQYF.

Ten or more counts support this clonotype. V is TRBV20-1 and J is TRBJ1-2; unclear D gene. CDR1 and CDR2 from the germline V gene are DFQATT and SNEGSKA (reference sequence). Trimming left V 6 bases short and J 2 bases short, with 7 bases between. The CDR3 extends over 11 amino acids. Here the CDR3 DNA reads TGCAGTGCAGCGGACAACTATGGCTACACCTTC. Protein product: CSAADNYGYTF.

CDR3 sequence reads: CASSYSAAPYEQYF. The CDR3 nucleotides read TGTGCCAGCAGTTACTCAGCAGCCCCCTACGAGCAGTACTTC. The V gene is TRBV6-2 or TRBV6-3, the J gene TRBJ2-7; no definite D call. From germline, CDR1 is MNHEY and CDR2 SVGEGT. Trimming took off 0 bases at V and 2 bases at J, with 8 bases between the two ends. The CDR3 runs 14 residues.

On this clonotype: The likely explanation is a read error, given a far larger clone one base away. V and J are TRBV28 and TRBJ2-7; possibly TRBD1 or TRBD2 for D (5 bases each). The germline gives CDR1 MDHEN, CDR2 SYDVKM. The CDR3 runs 12 residues. V was clipped by 3 bases and J by 4 bases, with 7 bases between them. In DNA form, the CDR3 reads TGTGCCAGCAGTTTCTGGGGGTACGAGCAGTACTTC. It translates to CASSFWGYEQYF.

Only a few counts were recorded for this clonotype. CDR3 nucleotide sequence: TGTGCCAGCAACGTAGCGGGAGGGAGCTCCTACAATGAGCAGTTCTTC. This encodes CASNVAGGSSYNEQFF. The chain carries TRBV27 and TRBJ2-1, with 11 bases matching TRBD2. The CDR3 is made up of 16 amino acids. V lost 7 bases and J lost 0; bases outside the gene matches: 5. The V gene's germline CDR1 is MNHEY and CDR2 SMNVEV (reference sequence).

A single count supports this clonotype. The conserved phenylalanine or tryptophan is not found at the CDR3 terminus, so this likely reflects a read error. The chain is built from TRBV20-1 and TRBJ2-3; D perhaps matches TRBD2 (7 bases). The CDR3 covers 14 residues. V shed 5 bases and J shed 3 bases, with 15 bases lying between them. Germline-derived CDR1 and CDR2 are DFQATT and SNEGSKA (reference sequence). The CDR3 region is CSALKGGQTDTQYS. CDR3 in DNA: TGCAGTGCTCTTAAGGGGGGGCAGACAGATACGCAGTATTCT.

This clonotype was counted a few times. The V gene is TRBV5-1, the J gene TRBJ2-1; 8 nucleotides agree with TRBD1. Trimming cost V 2 bases and J 6 bases; bases outside gene matches: 1. The V gene's germline CDR1 is SGHRS and CDR2 YFSETQ. The length of the CDR3 is 13 residues. The CDR3 DNA is TGCGCCAGCAGCTTTCAGGGGGCCAATGAGCAGTTCTTC. Its translation: CASSFQGANEQFF.

This chain links TRBV15 with TRBJ2-7, with D possibly being TRBD2 (6 bases). CDR3 length equals 14 residues. The V and J ends lost 0 bases and 6 bases respectively, with 12 bases between them. The V gene's germline CDR1 is LNHNV and CDR2 YYDKDF (reference sequence). In nucleotides, the CDR3 is TGTGCCACCAGCAGAGATCGGATGGGGGGCGAGCAGTACTTC. This encodes CATSRDRMGGEQYF.

This clonotype has only a few counts. The gene calls are TRBV7-2 and TRBJ2-5; 8 bases fit TRBD2. V gave up 5 bases and J gave up 7 bases; unmatched junction bases: 15. Germline V lookup: CDR1 SGHTA, CDR2 FQGNSA. CDR3 length equals 16 residues. CDR3 residues: CASSPQRGPRGSTQYF. In nucleotides, the CDR3 is TGTGCCAGCAGCCCTCAGCGGGGGCCGAGAGGATCGACCCAGTACTTC. Complete variable domain (other parts from reference TRBV7-2 and TRBJ2-5): GAGVSQSPSNKVTEKGKDVELRCDPISGHTALYWYRQSLGQGLEFLIYFQGNSAPDKSGLPSDRFSAERTGGSVSTLTIQRTQQEDSAVYLCASSPQRGPRGSTQYFGPGTRLLVL.

This clonotype was observed a single time. This may come from a read error, since a much larger clone is one base off. The CDR3 DNA reads TGTGCCAGCAGTTTCATAGCATTTGGTAAAACCGGGGAGCTGTTTTTT. This translates into CASSFIAFGKTGELFF. The rearrangement joins TRBV27 to TRBJ2-2; D not certain. The CDR3 has 16 amino acids. Germline values: CDR1 MNHEY, CDR2 SMNVEV (reference sequence). V lost 3 bases and J 5 bases, leaving 16 bases between the germline ends.

This clonotype was counted a single time. This may be a read error, as it is one base from a much larger clone. The chain uses TRBV28 and TRBJ1-5; D not certain. Germline V gene data show CDR1 as MDHEN and CDR2 as SYDVKM. This CDR3 spans 13 amino acids. The V gene lost 6 bases and the J gene lost 4 bases, with 10 bases spanning the gap. In DNA form, the CDR3 reads TGTGCCAGCAGCCTGATGGAAAATCAGCCCCAGCATTTT. Its protein is CASSLMENQPQHF.

V usage is TRBV11-2 and J usage is TRBJ1-1; D unclear. CDR1 and CDR2 from the germline V gene are SGHAT and FQNNGV. The CDR3 has 15 residues. V lost 6 bases to trimming and J lost 4 bases, with 18 bases between them. This chain's CDR3 is CASRYSWDLSTEAFF. CDR3 nucleotides: TGTGCCAGCAGATACAGCTGGGATTTGAGCACTGAAGCTTTCTTT.

Worth noting for this clonotype: Because the CDR3's place on the DNA is in doubt, the DNA is left out and the CDR3 is given as listed by TCRdb. The V and J genes are TRBV25-1 and TRBJ2-7; the D call of TRBD2 is as the table states it, not checked on the DNA. The CDR3 length is 17 residues, termini included. The germline V gene has CDR1 MGHDK and CDR2 SYGVNS. The CDR3 spells CASSSSGLAGEGYEQYF.